This T cell receptor (beta chain) appears in the sequencing data of a study of sequential checkpoint blockade in melanoma. Study in general: After both sequences, patients received maintenance nivolumab.

Germline trimming cut 7 bases from V and 4 bases from J; bases unmatched to any gene: 4. Germline CDR1 SGDLS, CDR2 YYNGEE. This CDR3 has 14 residues. Treatment noted: randomized to nivolumab then ipilimumab (arm A) or the reverse (arm B). Patients had received no earlier DNA-damaging chemotherapy. PBMC sorting kept live CD3+CD8+ cells without CD19 or CD56. TCRdb keeps only in-frame clones here, not all; method: immunoSEQ multiplex PCR. The table lists about 21,000 clones, roughly 80% of them singletons. The TCR sequence derives from a human donor with melanoma. This specimen consisted of CD8+ T cells sorted from blood (inferred from file names), obtained from a patient given nivolumab and ipilimumab in sequence. The chain combines TRBV9 with TRBJ2-1; 11 bases are shared with TRBD2. The CDR3: CASGGLADYNEQFF. CDR3 DNA sequence: TGTGCCAGCGGGGGACTAGCGGATTACAATGAGCAGTTCTTC. The whole variable domain, filled in from reference TRBV9 and TRBJ2-1, reads DSGVTQTPKHLITATGQRVTLRCSPRSGDLSVYWYQQSLDQGLQFLIQYYNGEERAKGNILERFSAQQFPDLHSELNLSSLELGDSALYFCASGGLADYNEQFFGPGTRLTVL.